Presented here are 29 T cell receptor beta chains from one specimen sequenced in a study of CD8 T cells in Susac syndrome. Random hexamers were used to reverse transcribe 0.5 to 1 ug of RNA. TCRdb analysed the immunoSEQ multiplex PCR reads with MiXCR anew, one entry per CDR3 protein. Of just over 150,000 distinct CDR3 sequences in the sample, 95% were seen once. The material sequenced was CD4+ T cells from PBMCs. These TCRs come from a human donor with Susac syndrome.

The rearrangement links TRBV12-3 or TRBV12-4 to TRBJ2-3, with TRBD2 matching over 8 bases. The V segment lost 6 bases and the J segment 0 bases; nucleotides outside the gene matches: 5. There are 15 residues in the CDR3. In nucleotides, the CDR3 is TGTGCCAGCAGCCTTAGCGGGAAGAGCACAGATACGCAGTATTTT. Amino acid sequence: CASSLSGKSTDTQYF.

This chain connects TRBV18 to TRBJ1-5, with a weak D call TRBD1 (6 bases). The germline V gene has CDR1 KGHSH and CDR2 LQKENI. The CDR3 consists of 15 residues. Trimming cost V 4 bases and J 2 bases, with 12 bases left between them. The CDR3 is CASSRGAQGNQPQHF. In nucleotides, the CDR3 is TGTGCCAGCTCACGGGGGGCGCAGGGCAATCAGCCCCAGCATTTT.

This chain joins TRBV5-4 and TRBJ2-5, with D possibly matching TRBD2 (6 bases). The germline V gene has CDR1 SGHNT and CDR2 YYREEE (reference sequence). The CDR3 has 15 amino acids. Trimming took 4 bases from V and 2 from J, leaving 15 bases between them. The CDR3 nucleotides are TGTGCCAGCAGCCCCAGCGCAGGAGGGCAAGAGACCCAGTACTTC. This codes for CASSPSAGGQETQYF.

The V gene is TRBV12-3 or TRBV12-4, the J gene TRBJ1-4, with D possibly being TRBD1 (5 bases). CDR3 size: 14 residues. Deletions cut 6 bases from V and 5 bases from J, with 13 bases between. CDR3 in amino acids: CASSLGAENEKLFF. In nucleotides, the CDR3 is TGTGCCAGCAGCCTAGGGGCAGAGAATGAAAAACTGTTTTTT.

The J gene is TRBJ1-2, the V gene TRBV29-1; 9 bases are a match to TRBD1. Germline assignment: CDR1 SQVTM and CDR2 ANQGSEA. This CDR3 contains 12 residues. The V segment lost 6 bases and the J segment 7 bases; nucleotides outside the gene matches: 6. CDR3 region: CSVQGQGTGYTF. As DNA, the CDR3 is TGCAGCGTCCAGGGACAGGGTACTGGCTACACCTTC.

CDR3 DNA: TGCAGTGCTAGGTCCAGCCAAGAGACCCAGTACTTC. This encodes CSARSSQETQYF. This chain links TRBV20-1 with TRBJ2-5; D is unclear. This CDR3 has 12 residues. CDR1 is DFQATT, CDR2 SNEGSKA, per germline (reference sequence). Trimming stripped 3 bases from V and 1 base from J, with 6 bases between.

The V and J genes are TRBV20-1 and TRBJ1-5; D perhaps matches TRBD1 (6 bases). The CDR3 length is 15 residues. Trimming took off 3 bases at V and 2 bases at J, with 14 bases between the two ends. Germline V CDR1 and CDR2: DFQATT, SNEGSKA (reference sequence). The chain's CDR3 is CSARAAGVGNQPQHF. The CDR3 region has the DNA TGCAGTGCTAGGGCCGCAGGGGTGGGCAATCAGCCCCAGCATTTT.

The V and J genes are TRBV6-1 and TRBJ1-1; the D is unclear. Germline V gene data show CDR1 as MNHNS and CDR2 as SASEGT. The CDR3 covers 12 residues. The V end was cut by 8 bases, the J end by 3 bases, with 10 bases between. CDR3 region: CASLIRDTEAFF. The CDR3 DNA follows: TGTGCCAGCCTTATACGGGACACTGAAGCTTTCTTT.

The J gene is TRBJ2-7, the V gene TRBV7-2; TRBD1 matches 10 bases. This CDR3 spans 14 amino acids. From germline, CDR1 is SGHTA and CDR2 FQGNSA. The trim removed 5 bases at V and 7 bases at J, leaving 8 bases unmatched. The CDR3, as DNA: TGTGCCAGCAGCCTAAGACAGGGGGCGGATGAGCAGTACTTC. Translated: CASSLRQGADEQYF.

The rearrangement links TRBV4-1 to TRBJ2-5; D uncertain. The CDR3 is 17 amino acids. The V end was cut by 0 bases, the J end by 1 base, with 15 bases between. CDR1 and CDR2 from the germline V gene are MGHRA and YSYEKL. The CDR3 here is CASSQDSGYGRQETQYF. The DNA for the CDR3 is TGCGCCAGCAGCCAAGATTCAGGATATGGGCGCCAAGAGACCCAGTACTTC.

V gene TRBV6-5 combines with J gene TRBJ1-1; 7 bases map to TRBD1. Trimming at V came to 5 bases and at J to 0 bases, leaving 3 bases not matched to a gene. The germline gives CDR1 MNHEY, CDR2 SVGAGI. This CDR3 spans 14 amino acids. The CDR3 reads CASSAGQVNTEAFF. In DNA, the CDR3 is TGTGCCAGCAGTGCCGGACAGGTGAACACTGAAGCTTTCTTT.

The chain is built from TRBV6-2 or TRBV6-3 and TRBJ2-1; tentatively, D is TRBD1 (6 bases). The V gene's germline CDR1 is MNHEY and CDR2 SVGEGT. Trimming cost V 7 bases and J 3 bases, with 16 bases left between them. The CDR3 runs 15 residues. CDR3 sequence reads: CASNKPGTLYNEQFF. In DNA form, the CDR3 reads TGTGCCAGCAACAAACCCGGGACACTCTACAATGAGCAGTTCTTC.

The chain recombines TRBV7-9 with TRBJ2-5; 8 positions agree with TRBD1. CDR1 and CDR2 from the germline V gene are SEHNR and FQNEAQ (reference sequence). The V and J ends lost 6 bases and 5 bases, in that order; junction bases with no gene match: 11. This CDR3 spans 15 amino acids. CDR3 protein: CASRPRTGSSETQYF. As DNA, the CDR3 is TGTGCCAGCAGACCCCGGACAGGGTCGAGTGAGACCCAGTACTTC. Full variable domain (outside the CDR3, taken from reference TRBV7-9 and TRBJ2-5): DTGVSQNPRHKITKRGQNVTFRCDPISEHNRLYWYRQTLGQGPEFLTYFQNEAQLEKSRLLSDRFSAERPKGSFSTLEIQRTEQGDSAMYLCASRPRTGSSETQYFGPGTRLLVL.

This chain uses TRBV24-1 with TRBJ2-3, with D tentatively TRBD2 (5 bases). In germline, CDR1 is KGHDR, CDR2 SFDVKD. Between the trimmed V and J ends, which lost 4 bases and 5 bases, there was a span of 9 bases. The CDR3 is 13 amino acids. The CDR3 sequence is CATSDRTQDTQYF. CDR3 sequence (DNA): TGTGCCACCAGTGACCGGACTCAAGATACGCAGTATTTT.

This chain links TRBV18 with TRBJ1-5, with 7 bases aligning to TRBD1. The CDR3 contains 14 residues. The ends lost 8 bases at V and 9 bases at J; junction bases unmatched: 13. The germline gives CDR1 KGHSH, CDR2 LQKENI. CDR3 sequence reads: CASRRDSYSGPQHF. CDR3 nucleotide sequence: TGTGCCAGCAGGCGGGACAGCTATAGTGGGCCCCAGCATTTT.

This chain connects TRBV20-1 to TRBJ2-5; D not certain. The V gene's germline CDR1 is DFQATT and CDR2 SNEGSKA (reference sequence). V lost 5 bases, J lost 5 bases, and 12 bases lay in between. The CDR3 length is 12 residues. This chain's CDR3 is CSAPRPDETQYF. The CDR3 DNA follows: TGCAGTGCTCCCCGGCCTGACGAGACCCAGTACTTC.

The chain employs TRBV6-5 and TRBJ1-2; D uncertain. Germline assignment: CDR1 MNHEY and CDR2 SVGAGI. The CDR3 is 13 amino acids. V lost 7 bases and J lost 0, with 9 bases in between. CDR3 region: CASTPAPNYGYTF. The CDR3 DNA sequence: TGTGCCAGCACCCCAGCCCCTAACTATGGCTACACCTTC.

V and J are TRBV4-1 and TRBJ2-7, with 12 bases that match TRBD1. V was pared by 2 bases and J by 5 bases, with 7 bases of the junction left unmatched. Germline V lookup: CDR1 MGHRA, CDR2 YSYEKL. The CDR3 extends over 16 amino acids. This CDR3 reads CASSQTGTGGVHEQYF. CDR3 bases: TGCGCCAGCAGCCAAACCGGGACAGGGGGCGTCCACGAGCAGTACTTC.

CDR3 DNA: TGTGCCAGCAGTTTCGACCCCTCGGAGACCCAGTACTTC. Protein: CASSFDPSETQYF. V gene TRBV6-5 combines with J gene TRBJ2-5; unclear D gene. The CDR3 contains 13 residues. Germline CDR1 is MNHEY and CDR2 is SVGAGI. Trimming shortened V by 4 bases and J by 5 bases, and 11 bases separated the two germline ends.

The J gene is TRBJ1-6, the V gene TRBV15, with 7 nucleotides matching TRBD1. The CDR3 has 15 amino acids. J gave up 11 bases and V 4 bases, and 11 bases lay outside the gene matches. Germline V CDR1 and CDR2: LNHNV, YYDKDF (reference sequence). This CDR3 is CATSTSGGPDAPLHF. The CDR3, as DNA: TGTGCCACCAGCACCTCAGGGGGACCCGATGCACCCCTCCACTTT.

The chain recombines TRBV19 with TRBJ2-5; 8 nucleotides match TRBD1. Germline assignment: CDR1 LNHDA and CDR2 SQIVND (reference sequence). The CDR3 contains 15 residues. The V segment lost 5 bases and the J segment 3 bases; nucleotides outside the gene matches: 8. The CDR3 loop is CASSPRGQGKETQYF. CDR3 in DNA: TGTGCCAGTAGTCCGCGAGGACAGGGTAAAGAGACCCAGTACTTC. Full variable domain (rest looked up from reference TRBV19 and TRBJ2-5): DGGITQSPKYLFRKEGQNVTLSCEQNLNHDAMYWYRQDPGQGLRLIYYSQIVNDFQKGDIAEGYSVSREKKESFPLTVTSAQKNPTAFYLCASSPRGQGKETQYFGPGTRLLVL.

The chain joins TRBV10-3 to TRBJ1-1; TRBD1 is a possible D gene (5 bases). Deletions cut 0 bases from V and 4 bases from J, with 12 bases between. Germline V lookup: CDR1 ENHRY, CDR2 SYGVKD. This CDR3 has 15 residues. The CDR3 spells CAISESLQGSTEAFF. The CDR3, as DNA: TGTGCCATCAGTGAGTCGCTTCAGGGAAGCACTGAAGCTTTCTTT.

The chain combines TRBV4-2 with TRBJ2-7; 9 positions agree with TRBD1. This CDR3 spans 17 amino acids. After removal of 1 base from V and 2 bases from J, the junction contained 9 bases not matched to a gene. Germline values: CDR1 LGHNA, CDR2 YNFKEQ. The CDR3 sequence: CASSQGPEDRGPYEQYF. The CDR3 DNA follows: TGTGCCAGCAGCCAAGGACCCGAGGACAGGGGTCCCTACGAGCAGTACTTC.

The chain uses TRBV19 and TRBJ2-2; perhaps TRBD1 as D (5 bases). The V gene lost 7 bases and the J gene lost 0 bases, with 12 bases spanning the gap. The CDR3 contains 15 residues. CDR1 LNHDA and CDR2 SQIVND come from the germline V gene (reference sequence). As DNA, the CDR3 is TGTGCCAGTAAGCGACAGTCCGCGAACACCGGGGAGCTGTTTTTT. Amino acid sequence: CASKRQSANTGELFF.

V is TRBV18 and J is TRBJ1-6; D call uncertain. CDR1 and CDR2 from the germline V gene are KGHSH and LQKENI. The CDR3 runs 12 residues. With 6 bases removed from V and 5 bases from J, the gap between germline ends came to 5 bases. The CDR3 sequence is CASSSNNSPLHF. The CDR3 region has the DNA TGTGCCAGCTCTTCGAATAATTCACCCCTCCACTTT.

The chain combines TRBV14 with TRBJ2-7; TRBD1 or TRBD2 may be the D gene (5 bases each). This CDR3 has 15 amino acids. V was clipped by 4 bases and J by 2 bases, with 15 bases between them. Looked up from germline, CDR1 is SGHDN and CDR2 is FVKESK. The CDR3 DNA is TGTGCCAGCAGCCTTAGAGGGGTCAGGACCTACGAGCAGTACTTC. Its protein product is CASSLRGVRTYEQYF.

V gene TRBV29-1 combines with J gene TRBJ1-1; no clear D. There are 14 residues in the CDR3. Trimming shortened V by 1 base and J by 1 base, and 10 bases separated the two germline ends. Germline assignment: CDR1 SQVTM and CDR2 ANQGSEA. CDR3 nucleotide sequence: TGCAGCGTTGAAGCAACGACCCGGAACACTGAAGCTTTCTTT. It encodes CSVEATTRNTEAFF.

The rearrangement links TRBV29-1 to TRBJ2-1, with 9 positions matching TRBD1. The V and J ends lost 7 bases and 7 bases, in that order; junction bases with no gene match: 17. Germline CDR1 is SQVTM and CDR2 is ANQGSEA. CDR3 size: 16 residues. The CDR3 DNA is TGCAGCGGCTACCGCCGGACAGGGGAAGGGAGGAATGAGCAGTTCTTC. Translation: CSGYRRTGEGRNEQFF.

The chain combines TRBV12-3 or TRBV12-4 with TRBJ2-1; 10 nucleotides line up with TRBD2. CDR3 length equals 17 residues. Trimming took 5 bases from V and 7 from J; bases not matched to a gene: 14. CDR3 DNA: TGTGCCAGCAGTCCCCGAATCCTAGCGGGGGTTGGGAATGAGCAGTTCTTC. Residues: CASSPRILAGVGNEQFF.